This T cell receptor beta chain was sequenced during a study of OX40 agonist ivuxolimab in advanced cancers. Concerning the study at large: The costimulatory receptor OX40 (CD134) was targeted by ivuxolimab, a fully human IgG2 agonistic monoclonal antibody. Intravenous ivuxolimab was administered to patients every 2 weeks at six dose levels: 0.01, 0.1, 0.3, 1.5, 3 and 10 mg/kg. Of the roughly 52 dose-escalation patients, hepatocellular carcinoma was present in approximately 20, melanoma in approximately 15, renal cell carcinoma in 9 and head and neck cancer in 9. In the dose-escalation cohort, 70% to 85% of patients were male, and the mean age was approximately 55 years, with a range of 23 to 79. Patients were allowed to have had prior anti-PD-1, anti-PD-L1 or anti-CTLA-4 therapy, and approximately 40% of the dose-escalation patients had previously received checkpoint inhibitors. Partial responses occurred in three dose-escalation patients, of whom one had hepatocellular carcinoma and two had cutaneous melanoma. The purpose of peripheral TCRbeta sequencing was to test whether ivuxolimab changed TCR sequence diversity and led to clonal T-cell expansion. The monotherapy dose-escalation portion (N of about 50 patients) of the phase I ivuxolimab trial is reported in the paper. Overall results and qualifications from the work: After ivuxolimab, expanded clones were on average more numerous among CD8+ T cells than among CD4+ T cells. Which antigens the clonally expanded peripheral T cells were specific for was not determined. Low levels of normalized T-cell clonal expansion were also seen in some patients who did not respond. At doses of 0.1 to 3.0 mg/kg, clonal expansion of both CD4+ and CD8+ blood T cells was observed from baseline to week 6. In the 0.1-3.0 mg/kg groups, partial responders had among the lowest normalized peripheral clonal expansion, particularly in CD8+ T cells.

This clone has just a few counts. Its binding antigen is unknown. No per-base quality is available; no much larger clone lies one base away. The trial excluded patients who had a history of autoimmune disease or were on systemic immunosuppression. In every dose cohort, peripheral blood was drawn for TCR sequencing at baseline, cycle 4 day 1, and cycle 7 day 1. The samples were drawn from a first-in-human, open-label, multicenter phase I dose-escalation trial of ivuxolimab. The trial enrolled adults with locally advanced or metastatic head and neck squamous cell, hepatocellular, melanoma or renal cell carcinoma. CD4+ and CD8+ T cells were sorted separately from peripheral blood before TCR sequencing. Genomic DNA was extracted from sorted cells for sequencing of the TCRbeta CDR3 region. The immunoSEQ Assay was used to sequence the TCRbeta CDR3 regions. Imported from immuneACCESS, the table was reduced by TCRdb to in-frame sequences with V and J called. These copies leave out some clones; in studies compared against another copy, an unresolved V gene accounts for under half, and the cause of the remainder is not known. This sample holds over 85,000 clones; around 88% were observed only once. The ten largest make up approximately 0.5% of the sample.

The CDR3, cysteine through phenylalanine, is 14 amino acids long. Only CDR3 DNA remains: 42 bases, in frame from the first base. The germline V gene provides CDR1 SGHTA and CDR2 FQGTGA. V drops 1 base and J drops 1 base, leaving 4 bases in between. This specimen consisted of CD4+ or CD8+ T cells sorted from blood, obtained in a trial of the OX40 agonist ivuxolimab. The V and J segments used are TRBV7-3 and TRBJ2-2; the D gene lacks a confident call. The clonotype originates from an adult with an advanced solid tumor such as melanoma, head and neck, liver or kidney cancer. The CDR3 protein is CASSLMGNTGELFF. The base sequence is TGTGCCAGCAGCTTAATGGGGAACACCGGGGAGCTGTTTTTT.